Presented here are 9 T cell receptor beta chains from one specimen sequenced in a study of OX40 agonist ivuxolimab in advanced cancers. Measured with immunoSEQ multiplex PCR; TCRdb has only the in-frame clones, and not every one. The sample yields some 65,000 clones, roughly 87% seen once. Sequencing used CD4+ or CD8+ T cells sorted from blood, obtained in a trial of the OX40 agonist ivuxolimab. The receptor set was obtained from an adult with an advanced solid tumor such as melanoma, head and neck, liver or kidney cancer.

The chain carries TRBV6-6 and TRBJ2-7; no definite D call. CDR3 length: 12 residues. Germline lookup yields CDR1 MNHNY and CDR2 SVGAGI (reference sequence). Trimming left V 0 bases short and J 2 bases short, with 2 bases between. CDR3 nucleotides: TGTGCCAGCAGTTACTCGGCCTACGAGCAGTACTTC. Its translation is CASSYSAYEQYF.

This chain links TRBV6-1 with TRBJ1-4, with unresolved D. The germline V gene has CDR1 MNHNS and CDR2 SASEGT. Trimming pared 6 bases from V and 8 bases from J, leaving 16 bases between. The CDR3 length is 14 residues. The CDR3 DNA reads as TGTGCCAGCAGGTTGGGCGGGGATTGGGAAAAACTGTTTTTT. Amino acids: CASRLGGDWEKLFF.

V usage is TRBV18 and J usage is TRBJ1-5, with D unclear. This CDR3 comprises 17 residues. Germline V CDR1 and CDR2: KGHSH, LQKENI. Trimming pared 5 bases from V and 0 bases from J, leaving 17 bases between. The DNA of the CDR3 is TGTGCCAGCTCAAGGAGCCCGTCAGCGGGTAGCAATCAGCCCCAGCATTTT. Amino acids: CASSRSPSAGSNQPQHF.

The V and J genes are TRBV9 and TRBJ2-5; maybe TRBD2 (6 bases). With 2 bases removed from V and 2 bases from J, the gap between germline ends came to 13 bases. The CDR3 runs to 15 residues. CDR1 and CDR2 from the germline V gene are SGDLS and YYNGEE. DNA of the CDR3: TGTGCCAGCAGCGTGAACCGGGACTCACAAGAGACCCAGTACTTC. Protein: CASSVNRDSQETQYF.

The chain recombines TRBV7-9 with TRBJ2-5; D remains unclear. The ends were cut back, 9 bases at V and 2 bases at J, with 19 bases in the middle. The germline V gene encodes CDR1 SEHNR and CDR2 FQNEAQ (reference sequence). The CDR3 contains 15 residues. The CDR3, as DNA: TGTGCCAGTTCTGCCCAAAACAGAGCTCAAGAGACCCAGTACTTC. This gives the protein CASSAQNRAQETQYF. Together with reference TRBV7-9 and TRBJ2-5, the CDR3 gives the full variable domain: DTGVSQNPRHKITKRGQNVTFRCDPISEHNRLYWYRQTLGQGPEFLTYFQNEAQLEKSRLLSDRFSAERPKGSFSTLEIQRTEQGDSAMYLCASSAQNRAQETQYFGPGTRLLVL.

The chain is built from TRBV4-1 and TRBJ2-5; D is uncertain. The end of the DNA aligns better with TRBJ2-7, so the J call may be wrong. Germline assignment: CDR1 MGHRA and CDR2 YSYEKL. This CDR3 comprises 15 residues. The CDR3 loop reads CASSQTLFLSYEQYF. In nucleotides, the CDR3 is TGCGCCAGCAGCCAAACCCTCTTTTTATCATACGAGCAGTACTTC.

The chain's CDR3 is CASVPRTGGNRGYTF. The CDR3 bases are TGTGCCAGCGTGCCCCGGACTGGGGGCAATCGTGGCTACACCTTC. The chain joins TRBV2 to TRBJ1-2; a weak D match, TRBD1 (6 bases). The CDR3 has 15 residues. Deletions cut 8 bases from V and 7 bases from J, with 23 bases between. The germline gives CDR1 SNHLY, CDR2 FYNNEI.

J is TRBJ1-3 and V is TRBV18, with no clear D. Germline-derived CDR1 and CDR2 are KGHSH and LQKENI. Trimming shortened V by 3 bases and J by 2 bases, and 17 bases separated the two germline ends. The CDR3 has 17 residues. This CDR3 is CASSPASTGTAGNTIYF. The CDR3 nucleotides read TGTGCCAGCTCACCCGCATCGACGGGAACAGCTGGAAACACCATATATTTT.

The V call is TRBV7-9, the J call TRBJ2-7; D may be TRBD2 (5 bases). Trimming took off 2 bases at V and 0 bases at J, with 8 bases between the two ends. CDR3 length equals 14 residues. Germline V gives CDR1 SEHNR, CDR2 FQNEAQ (reference sequence). For the CDR3, the DNA is TGTGCCAGCAGCTTATCTGGGAGCTCCTACGAGCAGTACTTC. Residues: CASSLSGSSYEQYF.